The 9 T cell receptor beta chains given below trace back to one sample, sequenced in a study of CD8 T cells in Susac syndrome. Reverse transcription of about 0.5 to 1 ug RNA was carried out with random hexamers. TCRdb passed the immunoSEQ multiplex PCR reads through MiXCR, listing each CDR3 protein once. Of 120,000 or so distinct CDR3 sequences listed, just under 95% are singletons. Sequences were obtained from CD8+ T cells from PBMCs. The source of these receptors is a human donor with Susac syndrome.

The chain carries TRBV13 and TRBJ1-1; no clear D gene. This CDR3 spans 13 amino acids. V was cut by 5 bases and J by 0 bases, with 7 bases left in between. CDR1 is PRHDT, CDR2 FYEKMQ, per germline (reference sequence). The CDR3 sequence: CASSPPMNTEAFF. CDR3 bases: TGTGCCAGCAGCCCGCCGATGAACACTGAAGCTTTCTTT.

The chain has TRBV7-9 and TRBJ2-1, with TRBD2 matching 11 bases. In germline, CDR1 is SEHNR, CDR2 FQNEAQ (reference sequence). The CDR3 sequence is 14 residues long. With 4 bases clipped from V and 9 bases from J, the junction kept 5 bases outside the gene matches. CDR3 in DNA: TGTGCCAGCAGCTCACTAGCGGGAGCGGGTGAGCAGTTCTTC. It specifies CASSSLAGAGEQFF. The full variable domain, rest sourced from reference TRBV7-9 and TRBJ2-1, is DTGVSQNPRHKITKRGQNVTFRCDPISEHNRLYWYRQTLGQGPEFLTYFQNEAQLEKSRLLSDRFSAERPKGSFSTLEIQRTEQGDSAMYLCASSSLAGAGEQFFGPGTRLTVL.

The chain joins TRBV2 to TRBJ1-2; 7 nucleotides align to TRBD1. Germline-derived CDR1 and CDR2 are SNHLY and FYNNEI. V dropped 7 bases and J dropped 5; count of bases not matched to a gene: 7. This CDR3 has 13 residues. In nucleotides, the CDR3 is TGTGCCAGCACCCAGGGGGAGCAATATGGCTACACCTTC. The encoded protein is CASTQGEQYGYTF.

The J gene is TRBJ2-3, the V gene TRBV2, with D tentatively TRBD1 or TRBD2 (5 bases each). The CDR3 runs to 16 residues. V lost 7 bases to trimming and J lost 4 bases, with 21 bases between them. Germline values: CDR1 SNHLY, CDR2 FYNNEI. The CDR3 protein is CASKPEAGALPDTQYF. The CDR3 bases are TGTGCCAGCAAACCGGAAGCCGGGGCACTACCAGATACGCAGTATTTT.

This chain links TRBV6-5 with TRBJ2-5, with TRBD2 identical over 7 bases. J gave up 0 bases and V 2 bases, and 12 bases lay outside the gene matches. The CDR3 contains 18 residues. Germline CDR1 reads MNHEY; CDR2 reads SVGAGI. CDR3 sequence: CASSYAVGGEGYQETQYF. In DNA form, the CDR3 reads TGTGCCAGCAGTTACGCGGTGGGAGGGGAAGGGTACCAAGAGACCCAGTACTTC.

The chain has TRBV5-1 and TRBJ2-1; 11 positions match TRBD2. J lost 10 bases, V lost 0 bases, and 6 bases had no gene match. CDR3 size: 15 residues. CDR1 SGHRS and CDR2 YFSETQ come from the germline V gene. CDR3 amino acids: CASSLETSGIREQFF. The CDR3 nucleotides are TGCGCCAGCAGCTTGGAGACTAGCGGGATTCGCGAGCAGTTCTTC.

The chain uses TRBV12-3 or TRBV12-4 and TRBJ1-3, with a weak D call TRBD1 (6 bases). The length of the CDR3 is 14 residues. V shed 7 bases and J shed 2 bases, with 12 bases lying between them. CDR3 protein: CASNGGTPGNTIYF. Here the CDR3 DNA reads TGTGCCAGCAATGGCGGGACACCTGGAAACACCATATATTTT.

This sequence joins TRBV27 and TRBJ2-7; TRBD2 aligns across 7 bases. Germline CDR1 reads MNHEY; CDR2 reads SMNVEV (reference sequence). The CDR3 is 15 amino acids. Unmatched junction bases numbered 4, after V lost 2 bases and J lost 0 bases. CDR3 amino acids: CASSLAGVLSYEQYF. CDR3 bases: TGTGCCAGCAGTTTAGCGGGGGTCCTCTCCTACGAGCAGTACTTC.

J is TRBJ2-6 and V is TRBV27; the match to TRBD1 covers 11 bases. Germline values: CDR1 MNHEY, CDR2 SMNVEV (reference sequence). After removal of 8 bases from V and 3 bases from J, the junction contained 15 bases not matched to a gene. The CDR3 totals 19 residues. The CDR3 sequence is CASRGVVGQGVNGANVLTF. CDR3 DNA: TGTGCCAGCCGGGGAGTCGTGGGACAGGGGGTAAATGGGGCCAACGTCCTGACTTTC.